These T cell receptor beta chains were read from a single sample in a study of cytomegalovirus exposure and HLA in healthy donors. The repertoire was sequenced with immunoSEQ multiplex PCR; TCRdb's copy has only in-frame clones and lacks some. Of under 150,000 clones listed, about 84% are singletons. Input material: PBMCs. Receptors originate from a woman aged 40-49 years in good health and CMV-seropositive. The CDR3 runs from the conserved cysteine through the conserved F or W. D genes are given only for firm matches. Size values are once, few and many counts, or a class for expanded clones, and some rows have none.

clone_size: .; d_call: .; v_call: TRBV18; j_call: TRBJ1-5; cdr3_nt: TGTGCCAGCTCACGGGCGGGGGGCAATCAGCCCCAGCATTTT; cdr3_aa: CASSRAGGNQPQHF
clone_size: .; d_call: .; v_call: TRBV7-8; j_call: TRBJ2-7; cdr3_nt: TGTGCCAGCAGCTTGGACATCTACGAGCAGTACTTC; cdr3_aa: CASSLDIYEQYF
clone_size: .; d_call: TRBD1; v_call: TRBV6-6; j_call: TRBJ2-6; cdr3_nt: TGTGCCAGCAGTTACGACGGGACAGCTGGGGCCAACGTCCTGACTTTC; cdr3_aa: CASSYDGTAGANVLTF
clone_size: once; d_call: .; v_call: TRBV4-2; j_call: TRBJ2-5; cdr3_nt: TGTGCCAGCAGCCCTGGGGTGGGGAGTCAAGAGACCCAGTACTTC; cdr3_aa: CASSPGVGSQETQYF
clone_size: .; d_call: .; v_call: TRBV11-3; j_call: TRBJ2-1; cdr3_nt: TGTGCCAGCAGCTTACTCGTAAGCGCGGACAATGAGCAGTTCTTC; cdr3_aa: CASSLLVSADNEQFF
clone_size: .; d_call: .; v_call: TRBV6-1; j_call: TRBJ2-7; cdr3_nt: TGTGCCAGCAGCTCACATGTCGGACAGAATCGCGAGCAGTACTTC; cdr3_aa: CASSSHVGQNREQYF
clone_size: .; d_call: .; v_call: TRBV27; j_call: TRBJ1-4; cdr3_nt: TGTGCCAGCAGTCCAGGACACCCGGTAGCTGAAAAACTGTTTTTT; cdr3_aa: CASSPGHPVAEKLFF
clone_size: few; d_call: TRBD2; v_call: TRBV9; j_call: TRBJ2-7; cdr3_nt: TGTGCCAGCAGCACGGCCCTAGCGGGAGACGGCGAGCAGTACTTC; cdr3_aa: CASSTALAGDGEQYF
clone_size: .; d_call: .; v_call: TRBV21-1; j_call: TRBJ2-5; cdr3_nt: TGTGCCAGCAGCAAAGCAGGCACTAGCGGGAGGGAGACCCAGTACTTC; cdr3_aa: CASSKAGTSGRETQYF
clone_size: .; d_call: .; v_call: TRBV5-8; j_call: TRBJ1-2; cdr3_nt: TGTGCCAGCACAGAGGGGGTGAGCTATGGCTACACCTTC; cdr3_aa: CASTEGVSYGYTF
clone_size: .; d_call: TRBD2; v_call: TRBV10-3; j_call: TRBJ2-1; cdr3_nt: TGTGCCACTGCGGGCGGGAGGCGACCCAATGAGCAGTTCTTC; cdr3_aa: CATAGGRRPNEQFF
clone_size: .; d_call: TRBD2; v_call: TRBV10-3; j_call: TRBJ2-3; cdr3_nt: TGTGCCATCAGTGGAGGACTAGCGGGAGCAGATACGCAGTATTTT; cdr3_aa: CAISGGLAGADTQYF
clone_size: .; d_call: .; v_call: TRBV5-1; j_call: TRBJ2-5; cdr3_nt: TGCGCCAGCAGGGCGACAGGAGCCTTTTCAGAGACCCAGTACTTC; cdr3_aa: CASRATGAFSETQYF
clone_size: .; d_call: .; v_call: TRBV5-4; j_call: TRBJ1-2; cdr3_nt: TGTGCCAGCAGCTTGTGGGGGGGCTTCGGCTACACCTTC; cdr3_aa: CASSLWGGFGYTF
clone_size: .; d_call: .; v_call: TRBV6-5; j_call: TRBJ2-7; cdr3_nt: TGTGCCAGCAGTTACACCGCGACAGGTTACTACGAGCAGTACTTC; cdr3_aa: CASSYTATGYYEQYF
clone_size: .; d_call: TRBD2; v_call: TRBV9; j_call: TRBJ2-5; cdr3_nt: TGTGCCAGCAGCGTAGGGGCTAGCGGCAAAGAGACCCAGTACTTC; cdr3_aa: CASSVGASGKETQYF
clone_size: .; d_call: .; v_call: TRBV19; j_call: TRBJ2-2; cdr3_nt: TGTGCCAGTAGCGTCAGTGCGAACACCGGGGAGCTGTTTTTT; cdr3_aa: CASSVSANTGELFF
clone_size: few; d_call: TRBD2; v_call: TRBV7-9; j_call: TRBJ2-1; cdr3_nt: TGTGCCAGCAAGAGGGCTAGCGGTTACAATGAGCAGTTCTTC; cdr3_aa: CASKRASGYNEQFF
clone_size: .; d_call: TRBD1; v_call: TRBV7-9; j_call: TRBJ1-2; cdr3_nt: TGTTCCAGCAGCTTAGCGGCGGGGACAGGACGTTTGGGCTACACCTTC; cdr3_aa: CSSSLAAGTGRLGYTF
clone_size: .; d_call: .; v_call: TRBV27; j_call: TRBJ2-6; cdr3_nt: TGTGCCAGCAGTTTATCGCCCGGCTCTGGGGCCAACGTCCTGACTTTC; cdr3_aa: CASSLSPGSGANVLTF
clone_size: once; d_call: .; v_call: TRBV18; j_call: TRBJ2-1; cdr3_nt: TGTGCCAGCTCACCACAGCGCAATGAGCAGTTCTTC; cdr3_aa: CASSPQRNEQFF
clone_size: .; d_call: .; v_call: TRBV5-4; j_call: TRBJ1-4; cdr3_nt: TGTGCCAGCAGCATAAAATCGGAGGCCGGGGAAAAACTGTTTTTT; cdr3_aa: CASSIKSEAGEKLFF
clone_size: .; d_call: .; v_call: TRBV30; j_call: TRBJ1-4; cdr3_nt: TGTGCCTGGAGTGAGGGACTTAATGAAAAACTGTTTTTT; cdr3_aa: CAWSEGLNEKLFF
clone_size: once; d_call: TRBD1; v_call: TRBV5-1; j_call: TRBJ1-5; cdr3_nt: TGCGCCAGCAGCTCCGACAGGGAAGGGGATAGTCAGCCCCAGCATTTT; cdr3_aa: CASSSDREGDSQPQHF
clone_size: .; d_call: .; v_call: TRBV23-1; j_call: TRBJ2-6; cdr3_nt: TGCGCCAGCAGTCAAATTACGGATACCAGGTGGGCCAACGTCCTGACTTTC; cdr3_aa: CASSQITDTRWANVLTF
clone_size: .; d_call: .; v_call: TRBV12-5; j_call: TRBJ1-5; cdr3_nt: TGTGCTAGTGGCTACCGGGCGGGAACTTATAGCAATCAGCCCCAGCATTTT; cdr3_aa: CASGYRAGTYSNQPQHF
clone_size: .; d_call: .; v_call: TRBV11-2; j_call: TRBJ2-5; cdr3_nt: TGTGCCAGCAGCTTAGACAGGGAAGAGACCCAGTACTTC; cdr3_aa: CASSLDREETQYF
clone_size: .; d_call: .; v_call: TRBV28; j_call: TRBJ1-1; cdr3_nt: TGTGCCAGCAGTGCCGCCGGAGGCATGAACACTGAAGCTTTCTTT; cdr3_aa: CASSAAGGMNTEAFF
clone_size: .; d_call: .; v_call: TRBV7-9; j_call: TRBJ2-7; cdr3_nt: TGTGCCAGCAGCTTAGGTAGAGGGTACGAGCAGTACTTC; cdr3_aa: CASSLGRGYEQYF
clone_size: .; d_call: .; v_call: TRBV28; j_call: TRBJ1-2; cdr3_nt: TGTGCCAGCAGCCCTCCCCGGACAGAGGGAGACTATGGCTACACCTTC; cdr3_aa: CASSPPRTEGDYGYTF
clone_size: .; d_call: TRBD2; v_call: TRBV19; j_call: TRBJ2-5; cdr3_nt: TGTGCCAGTAGTGGGGGGGGCGGGAGGAGTAGGGAGACCCAGTACTTC; cdr3_aa: CASSGGGGRSRETQYF
clone_size: .; d_call: .; v_call: TRBV18; j_call: TRBJ1-1; cdr3_nt: TGTGCCAGCTCACCTCAGCCCCGGGAGAAAGCTTTCTTT; cdr3_aa: CASSPQPREKAFF
clone_size: .; d_call: TRBD2; v_call: TRBV5-5; j_call: TRBJ2-7; cdr3_nt: TGTGCCAGCAGCTTGGGTAGCGGGAAATCGGGCCTTTACGAGCAGTACTTC; cdr3_aa: CASSLGSGKSGLYEQYF
clone_size: .; d_call: .; v_call: TRBV15; j_call: TRBJ1-2; cdr3_nt: TGTGCCACCAGCAGGGGGCATGGCTACACCTTC; cdr3_aa: CATSRGHGYTF
clone_size: .; d_call: .; v_call: TRBV18; j_call: TRBJ1-2; cdr3_nt: TGTGCCAGCTCACCTCGAGTAAATGGGGAGAACGGTGGCTACACCTTC; cdr3_aa: CASSPRVNGENGGYTF
clone_size: .; d_call: TRBD1; v_call: TRBV7-3; j_call: TRBJ1-1; cdr3_nt: TGTGCCAGCAGCTCTCCGGGACAGGGCTCCAAGGGCACTGAAGCTTTCTTT; cdr3_aa: CASSSPGQGSKGTEAFF
clone_size: .; d_call: .; v_call: TRBV29-1; j_call: TRBJ2-5; cdr3_nt: TGCAGCGTTGTCAGGCTTGGGTGGTCGGGGGGCCGGTCGTCCCAAGAGACCCAGTACTTC; cdr3_aa: CSVVRLGWSGGRSSQETQYF
clone_size: few; d_call: .; v_call: TRBV9; j_call: TRBJ2-2; cdr3_nt: TGTGCCAGCAGCGTAGCTAAGCAGAGCGAGAACACCGGGGAGCTGTTTTTT; cdr3_aa: CASSVAKQSENTGELFF
clone_size: .; d_call: .; v_call: TRBV5-6; j_call: TRBJ2-7; cdr3_nt: TGTGCCAGCAGCCTACAGGGTTACGAGCAGTACTTC; cdr3_aa: CASSLQGYEQYF
clone_size: .; d_call: TRBD2; v_call: TRBV27; j_call: TRBJ2-3; cdr3_nt: TGTGCCAGCAGCCCGACTAGCGGGATGGGAGATACGCAGTATTTT; cdr3_aa: CASSPTSGMGDTQYF
clone_size: .; d_call: .; v_call: TRBV6-5; j_call: TRBJ2-3; cdr3_nt: TGTGCCAGCAGTTACTCAGCGGTTAGCACAGATACGCAGTATTTT; cdr3_aa: CASSYSAVSTDTQYF
clone_size: .; d_call: .; v_call: TRBV15; j_call: TRBJ1-1; cdr3_nt: TGTGCCACCAGCAGAGACTGGGGGGTGGGAGACACTGAAGCTTTCTTT; cdr3_aa: CATSRDWGVGDTEAFF
clone_size: .; d_call: .; v_call: TRBV2; j_call: TRBJ1-5; cdr3_nt: TGTGCCAGCAGGGGTAGACAGAACAATCAGCCCCAGCATTTT; cdr3_aa: CASRGRQNNQPQHF
clone_size: once; d_call: .; v_call: TRBV29-1; j_call: TRBJ2-3; cdr3_nt: TGCAGCGTTGAAGCCGGACTCGGCTTCACAGATACGCAGTATTTT; cdr3_aa: CSVEAGLGFTDTQYF
clone_size: .; d_call: .; v_call: TRBV19; j_call: TRBJ2-7; cdr3_nt: TGTGCCAGTAGTGCCGGAGGAGGGTCCTACGAGCAGTACTTC; cdr3_aa: CASSAGGGSYEQYF
clone_size: .; d_call: TRBD1; v_call: TRBV19; j_call: TRBJ2-7; cdr3_nt: TGTGCCAGTAGTTCAATAGGGACAGGGGGCTGTGGCTTGCCCTACGAGCAGTACTTC; cdr3_aa: CASSSIGTGGCGLPYEQYF
clone_size: .; d_call: TRBD1; v_call: TRBV7-9; j_call: TRBJ2-5; cdr3_nt: TGTGCCAGCAGCTTGGGGGACAGGGGGCTCCAAGAGACCCAGTACTTC; cdr3_aa: CASSLGDRGLQETQYF
clone_size: .; d_call: .; v_call: TRBV5-8; j_call: TRBJ2-7; cdr3_nt: TGTGCCAGCAGCAGCACGGACAGTTACGAGCAGTACTTC; cdr3_aa: CASSSTDSYEQYF
clone_size: .; d_call: .; v_call: TRBV11-2; j_call: TRBJ2-5; cdr3_nt: TGTGCCAGCAGTCCAGAACCCGGGAGAAAGACCCAGTACTTC; cdr3_aa: CASSPEPGRKTQYF
clone_size: .; d_call: .; v_call: TRBV6-5; j_call: TRBJ2-7; cdr3_nt: TGTGCCAGCAGTTACTCGAGTGGACAGAAAAGCTTCGAGCAGTACTTC; cdr3_aa: CASSYSSGQKSFEQYF
clone_size: .; d_call: TRBD1; v_call: TRBV10-3; j_call: TRBJ2-7; cdr3_nt: TGTGCCATCAGATTTTCAGGGACAGGGGAGCAGTACTTC; cdr3_aa: CAIRFSGTGEQYF
clone_size: .; d_call: .; v_call: TRBV2; j_call: TRBJ2-7; cdr3_nt: TGTGCCAGCAGCTTAACTAGTAGCGAGCAGTACTTC; cdr3_aa: CASSLTSSEQYF
clone_size: .; d_call: .; v_call: TRBV4-1; j_call: TRBJ1-2; cdr3_nt: TGCGCCAGCAGCCAGGTACAGACAGCTAACTATGGCTACACCTTC; cdr3_aa: CASSQVQTANYGYTF
clone_size: .; d_call: .; v_call: TRBV7-2; j_call: TRBJ1-4; cdr3_nt: TGTGCCAGCAGCTTACCCTTGGGGGGTGAAAAACTGTTTTTT; cdr3_aa: CASSLPLGGEKLFF
clone_size: .; d_call: .; v_call: TRBV30; j_call: TRBJ2-7; cdr3_nt: TGTGCCTGGAGTGTCAAAGGGGCCCCTAAGCAGTACTTC; cdr3_aa: CAWSVKGAPKQYF
clone_size: few; d_call: TRBD1; v_call: TRBV19; j_call: TRBJ2-1; cdr3_nt: TGTGCCAGTAGTATCGACCCCCGGGACAGACCCTACAATGAGCAGTTCTTC; cdr3_aa: CASSIDPRDRPYNEQFF
clone_size: .; d_call: TRBD1; v_call: TRBV5-6; j_call: TRBJ2-7; cdr3_nt: TGTGCCAGCAGCCCGGGACAGTCTACCTACGAGCAGTACTTC; cdr3_aa: CASSPGQSTYEQYF
clone_size: once; d_call: .; v_call: TRBV6-1; j_call: TRBJ2-6; cdr3_nt: TGTGCCAGCAAGGAGGGACCTGGGGCCAACGTCCTGACTTTC; cdr3_aa: CASKEGPGANVLTF
clone_size: .; d_call: TRBD2; v_call: TRBV19; j_call: TRBJ2-5; cdr3_nt: TGTGCCAGTGGCCATAGCGGGAGGGGGGAGACCCAGTACTTC; cdr3_aa: CASGHSGRGETQYF
clone_size: .; d_call: .; v_call: TRBV28; j_call: TRBJ2-3; cdr3_nt: TGTGCCAGCAGTTTAGCTCCGACGGGAGATACGCAGTATTTT; cdr3_aa: CASSLAPTGDTQYF